Listed here are 20 T cell receptor beta chains from one sample, sequenced in a study of shared clonotypes between healthy human individuals. Profiled with immunoSEQ multiplex PCR; TCRdb holds only in-frame clones, not every one. Here the sample spans about 1.5 million clones, under 99% being singletons. The sample was naive CD4+ T cells sorted from blood. This sample's subset: CD45RA+ positively selected. All receptors come from a young man in good health.

The chain is built from TRBV7-6 and TRBJ2-6, with 9 bases identical to TRBD1. CDR1 and CDR2 from the germline V gene are SGHVS and FNYEAQ. The CDR3 has 17 residues. Losses at the gene ends were 5 bases for V and 2 bases for J; bases not matched to a gene: 7. The CDR3 nucleotides read TGTGCCAGCAGCCGACCTACAGGGGGCACTGGGGCCAACGTCCTGACTTTC. Amino acids: CASSRPTGGTGANVLTF.

The chain has TRBV7-8 and TRBJ2-7; D is perhaps TRBD2 (5 bases). CDR1 is SGHVS and CDR2 is FQNEAQ in the germline V gene. Trimming left V 5 bases short and J 1 base short, with 15 bases between. The CDR3 consists of 15 residues. As DNA, the CDR3 is TGTGCCAGCAGCCCTGTAGAGGACTTTTCCTACGAGCAGTACTTC. This codes for CASSPVEDFSYEQYF.

This clone appeared once. V is TRBV7-2 and J is TRBJ2-3, with a possible D match to TRBD2 (5 bases). CDR3 length equals 13 residues. Germline V lookup: CDR1 SGHTA, CDR2 FQGNSA. V was pared by 7 bases and J by 3 bases, with 11 bases between. The CDR3 DNA reads as TGTGCCAGCACCCGAGGACTGACAGATACGCAGTATTTT. This gives the protein CASTRGLTDTQYF.

The V gene is TRBV5-1, the J gene TRBJ2-1; TRBD2 matches 7 bases. With 0 bases clipped from V and 4 bases from J, the junction kept 4 bases outside the gene matches. Germline V gene data show CDR1 as SGHRS and CDR2 as YFSETQ. CDR3 size: 15 residues. This CDR3 is CASSLVLAEYNEQFF. The CDR3, as DNA: TGCGCCAGCAGCTTGGTTCTAGCGGAATACAATGAGCAGTTCTTC.

This chain joins TRBV29-1 and TRBJ2-1; D is perhaps TRBD2 (5 bases). The V gene's germline CDR1 is SQVTM and CDR2 ANQGSEA. The CDR3 contains 14 residues. Trimming pared 3 bases from V and 10 bases from J, leaving 19 bases between. CDR3 in amino acids: CSVDAPRGYEEQFF. Written as DNA, the CDR3 is TGCAGCGTTGACGCCCCCCGAGGGTATGAAGAGCAGTTCTTC.

This chain connects TRBV5-4 to TRBJ1-2; D ambiguous. This CDR3 is 14 amino acids long. V dropped 2 bases and J dropped 4 bases, with 12 bases sitting between them. The V gene's germline CDR1 is SGHNT and CDR2 YYREEE (reference sequence). In DNA, the CDR3 is TGTGCCAGCAGCTTACGACAAGCATCCTATGGCTACACCTTC. It yields the protein CASSLRQASYGYTF.

The rearrangement joins TRBV4-2 to TRBJ2-5; D call uncertain. With 2 bases removed from V and 4 bases from J, the gap between germline ends came to 11 bases. The CDR3 covers 14 residues. In germline, CDR1 is LGHNA, CDR2 YNFKEQ. Written as DNA, the CDR3 is TGTGCCAGCAGCCAAACCATTAGAGGAGAGACCCAGTACTTC. Amino acids: CASSQTIRGETQYF.

The chain is built from TRBV19 and TRBJ2-7, with 7 bases matching TRBD1. The CDR3 contains 14 residues. With V trimmed by 5 bases and J by 3 bases, 7 bases remained unmatched. Germline CDR1 LNHDA, CDR2 SQIVND (reference sequence). The CDR3 loop is CASSAAGQVYEQYF. In nucleotides, the CDR3 is TGTGCCAGTAGTGCAGCAGGACAGGTCTACGAGCAGTACTTC.

J is TRBJ2-1 and V is TRBV9, with 7 nucleotides matching TRBD1. The CDR3 length is 17 residues. With V trimmed by 4 bases and J by 6 bases, 16 bases remained unmatched. CDR1 is SGDLS and CDR2 is YYNGEE in the germline V gene. The CDR3 bases are TGTGCCAGCAGCCACCAGACGAGGGGGCTATCTGTCAATGAGCAGTTCTTC. This encodes CASSHQTRGLSVNEQFF.

V is TRBV27 and J is TRBJ1-5; D uncertain. The CDR3 has 16 residues. Germline-derived CDR1 and CDR2 are MNHEY and SMNVEV (reference sequence). With 5 bases removed from V and 3 bases from J, the gap between germline ends came to 17 bases. Here the CDR3 DNA reads TGTGCCAGCAGTACCTCCGGGAATTGGGTCAATCAGCCCCAGCATTTT. Protein: CASSTSGNWVNQPQHF.

The chain links TRBV5-1 to TRBJ2-2; possibly TRBD1 for D (6 bases). The CDR3 spans 15 residues. Trimming left V 0 bases short and J 4 bases short, with 10 bases between. Germline loops: CDR1 SGHRS, CDR2 YFSETQ. The CDR3 sequence: CASSLVAGATGELFF. The CDR3 DNA reads TGCGCCAGCAGCTTGGTAGCAGGGGCCACCGGGGAGCTGTTTTTT.

A single count supports this clone. The rearrangement links TRBV5-1 to TRBJ2-1; either TRBD1 or TRBD2 may fit D (5 bases each). V gave up 1 base and J gave up 10 bases, with 24 bases separating them. Germline V CDR1 and CDR2: SGHRS, YFSETQ. This CDR3 has 17 amino acids. CDR3 protein: CASSLPPGGPIPGEQFF. The CDR3 nucleotides are TGCGCCAGCAGCTTGCCCCCTGGAGGTCCGATTCCAGGGGAGCAGTTCTTC.

J is TRBJ2-5 and V is TRBV5-4; the D is unclear. Germline V lookup: CDR1 SGHNT, CDR2 YYREEE (reference sequence). This CDR3 is 11 amino acids long. V was cut by 4 bases and J by 5 bases, with 6 bases left in between. In nucleotides, the CDR3 is TGTGCCAGCAGCCCCGGGGAGACCCAGTACTTC. Protein: CASSPGETQYF.

The chain has TRBV10-3 and TRBJ2-7, with 14 bases lining up with TRBD2. Germline CDR1 ENHRY, CDR2 SYGVKD. V dropped 5 bases and J dropped 6; count of bases not matched to a gene: 15. CDR3 length: 18 residues. CDR3 nucleotides: TGTGCCATCAGTACGACTAGCGGGAGGGCCCTCGGGGCGGCCGAGCAGTACTTC. This gives the protein CAISTTSGRALGAAEQYF.

The chain links TRBV7-6 to TRBJ2-3, with 7 positions matching TRBD2. This CDR3 region has 20 residues. V trimming: 5 bases; J trimming: 1 base; junction bases outside the gene matches: 21. Germline V gene lookup returns CDR1 SGHVS and CDR2 FNYEAQ. Here the CDR3 DNA reads TGTGCCAGCAGCGTGTATAGCGGGCTACCCCCACCTAGGGGCACAGATACGCAGTATTTT. Amino acids: CASSVYSGLPPPRGTDTQYF.

A single count supports this clone. The chain employs TRBV19 and TRBJ2-7; no clear D gene. Trimming removed 1 base at V and 3 bases at J, with 13 bases between. Germline CDR1 and CDR2: LNHDA and SQIVND (reference sequence). The CDR3 length is 15 residues. The CDR3: CASSIVGVRIYEQYF. The CDR3 DNA reads TGTGCCAGTAGTATAGTTGGCGTACGGATCTACGAGCAGTACTTC.

The CDR3 is CASSLRARTAAFEQYF. CDR3 sequence (DNA): TGTGCCAGCAGTTTACGGGCTCGGACAGCGGCCTTCGAGCAGTACTTC. This chain links TRBV27 with TRBJ2-7; D is possibly TRBD1 (6 bases). The V gene's germline CDR1 is MNHEY and CDR2 SMNVEV (reference sequence). Deletions cut 2 bases from V and 6 bases from J, with 20 bases between. This CDR3 has 16 amino acids.

The J gene is TRBJ1-1, the V gene TRBV7-2; the D is unclear. Trimming removed 0 bases from V and 7 bases from J, with 6 bases in between. CDR3 length: 12 residues. Germline V CDR1 and CDR2: SGHTA, FQGNSA. CDR3 protein: CASSLAGREAFF. DNA for the CDR3: TGTGCCAGCAGCTTAGCGGGCCGTGAAGCTTTCTTT.

Only one count was recorded for this clone. The CDR3 is CASSLSAGLAYEQYF. The CDR3 region has the DNA TGTGCCAGCAGCTTATCGGCAGGACTCGCCTACGAGCAGTACTTC. This chain links TRBV7-2 with TRBJ2-7; a possible D gene is TRBD2 (5 bases). This CDR3 has 15 residues. Germline V gene lookup returns CDR1 SGHTA and CDR2 FQGNSA. V lost 2 bases and J 2 bases, leaving 13 bases between the germline ends.

The chain joins TRBV28 to TRBJ2-7, with D uncertain. The length of the CDR3 is 12 residues. CDR1 and CDR2 from the germline V gene are MDHEN and SYDVKM. Trimming shortened V by 5 bases and J by 5 bases, and 10 bases separated the two germline ends. The CDR3 sequence: CASSRPFHEQYF. In nucleotides, the CDR3 is TGTGCCAGCAGTCGCCCCTTCCACGAGCAGTACTTC.